The 28 T cell receptor beta chains given below trace back to one sample, sequenced in a study of PD-1 blockade in classical Hodgkin lymphoma. Each patient relapsed following autologous stem cell transplantation, and prior brentuximab vedotin exposure differed. Profiling relied on immunoSEQ multiplex PCR, and the TCRdb table lists in-frame clones only, not all of them. The data contain roughly 35,000 clones, about 91% of them singletons. Material: peripheral blood mononuclear cells (PBMCs), obtained before the second cycle of nivolumab. These receptors originate from a human donor with classical Hodgkin lymphoma.

The chain couples TRBV13 to TRBJ2-3; perhaps TRBD2 as D (5 bases). Germline V gene sequence: CDR1 PRHDT, CDR2 FYEKMQ (reference sequence). V was shortened by 5 bases and J by 2 bases, with 11 bases between the two germline ends. CDR3 length: 14 residues. Here the CDR3 DNA reads TGTGCCAGCAGCCTCCCGACTAACACAGATACGCAGTATTTT. Translation: CASSLPTNTDTQYF.

The chain joins TRBV6-5 to TRBJ2-7; a possible D gene is TRBD2 (6 bases). The V gene lost 6 bases and the J gene lost 4 bases, with 16 bases spanning the gap. CDR3 length: 14 residues. Germline lookup yields CDR1 MNHEY and CDR2 SVGAGI. Here the CDR3 DNA reads TGTGCCAGCAGGAAAACGCGGGATAGTTACGAGCAGTACTTC. Its protein product is CASRKTRDSYEQYF.

The V gene is TRBV25-1, the J gene TRBJ1-3; D gene uncertain. Germline V gene data show CDR1 as MGHDK and CDR2 as SYGVNS. The CDR3 is made up of 16 amino acids. Trimming left V 8 bases short and J 0 bases short, with 17 bases between. In DNA, the CDR3 is TGTGCCAGCGCCCCCAAGCGGGCCTCCTCTGGAAACACCATATATTTT. Its translation: CASAPKRASSGNTIYF.

The rearrangement joins TRBV4-1 to TRBJ1-2; possible D gene TRBD1, 5 bases. Germline CDR1 is MGHRA and CDR2 is YSYEKL. V was shortened by 1 base and J by 1 base, with 10 bases between the two germline ends. CDR3 length equals 15 residues. The CDR3 coding sequence is TGCGCCAGCAGCCAAGTATCAGGGTTTAACTATGGCTACACCTTC. It translates to CASSQVSGFNYGYTF.

The CDR3 spells CASSEAGDYYNEQFF. Written as DNA, the CDR3 is TGCGCCAGCAGTGAAGCGGGAGATTACTACAATGAGCAGTTCTTC. The chain recombines TRBV10-1 with TRBJ2-1; 8 nucleotides match TRBD2. The germline CDR1 and CDR2 sequences are WNHNN and SYGVQD (reference sequence). The CDR3 runs to 15 residues. V gave up 3 bases and J gave up 3 bases; unmatched junction bases: 4.

This clone appeared once. One junction end does not reproduce the germline sequence, and a read error may be involved. The rearrangement uses TRBV7-7 and TRBJ2-2; tentative D call: TRBD2 (6 bases). In germline, CDR1 is SSHAT, CDR2 FNYEAQ (reference sequence). There are 14 residues in the CDR3. CDR3 sequence reads: CASSLVGGPGELFF. CDR3 DNA: TGTGCTAGCAGCTTAGTGGGGGGTCCCGGGGAGCTGTTTTTT.

In this sample, this clone turned up a few times. The V gene is TRBV5-1, the J gene TRBJ2-7; 12 positions match TRBD2. This CDR3 comprises 15 residues. Germline CDR1 is SGHRS and CDR2 is YFSETQ. V gave up 7 bases and J gave up 3 bases; unmatched junction bases: 8. The CDR3 region has the DNA TGCGCCAGCGCCCTGGGACTAGCGGGCCTCTACGAGCAGTACTTC. It yields the protein CASALGLAGLYEQYF.

Comment on this clone: One end of the junction fails to match germline, which may point to a read error. The chain has TRBV7-7 and TRBJ2-7; TRBD1 matches 7 bases. The CDR3 spans 15 residues. Looked up from germline, CDR1 is SSHAT and CDR2 is FNYEAQ (reference sequence). Here the CDR3 DNA reads TGTGCTAGCAGCTTAGAACAGGGGAGCACCTACGAGCAGTACTTC. Translating it yields CASSLEQGSTYEQYF. Full variable domain (missing parts from reference TRBV7-7 and TRBJ2-7): GAGVSQSPRYKVTKRGQDVTLRCDPISSHATLYWYQQALGQGPEFLTYFNYEAQPDKSGLPSDRFSAERPEGSISTLTIQRTEQRDSAMYRCASSLEQGSTYEQYFGPGTRLTVT.

The genes are TRBV5-6 and TRBJ2-3, with D unresolved. The CDR3 loop spans 14 amino acids. Germline-derived CDR1 and CDR2 are SGHDT and YYEEEE. V was cut by 4 bases and J by 0 bases, with 9 bases left in between. In DNA, the CDR3 is TGTGCCAGCAGCGTAGTTCCTAGCACAGATACGCAGTATTTT. The encoded protein is CASSVVPSTDTQYF.

The rearrangement joins TRBV6-6 to TRBJ1-1; D gene uncertain. Germline values: CDR1 MNHNY, CDR2 SVGAGI (reference sequence). The CDR3 runs to 14 residues. Trimming took off 2 bases at V and 2 bases at J, with 9 bases between the two ends. The CDR3 sequence: CASSYAVTNTEAFF. The CDR3 bases are TGTGCCAGCAGTTACGCCGTCACTAACACTGAAGCTTTCTTT.

This clone was found a few times. Given the absence of the conserved phenylalanine or tryptophan at the CDR3 end, a read error is likely. No DNA is shown, since the ends of the CDR3 on it are uncertain; the CDR3 is the one TCRdb lists. The J gene is TRBJ1-1, the V gene TRBV2. The CDR3 has 9 residues if both end residues are counted. The V gene's germline CDR1 is SNHLY and CDR2 FYNNEI. The CDR3 sequence: CAGARGRAT.

This clone has just a few counts. DNA of the CDR3: TGTGCCAGCAGCGGTTACATACTAGCGGGGAATGAGCAGTACTTC. As protein: CASSGYILAGNEQYF. J is TRBJ2-7 and V is TRBV11-3; 10 nucleotides align to TRBD2. The germline CDR1 and CDR2 sequences are SGHNT and YENEEA. Trimming at V came to 5 bases and at J to 7 bases, leaving 11 bases not matched to a gene. This CDR3 is 15 amino acids long.

The chain joins TRBV7-9 to TRBJ2-1; D possibly matches TRBD1 or TRBD2 (6 bases each). Between the trimmed V and J ends, which lost 4 bases and 7 bases, there was a span of 17 bases. The CDR3 length is 15 residues. Germline-derived CDR1 and CDR2 are SEHNR and FQNEAQ (reference sequence). The DNA for the CDR3 is TGTGCCAGCAGCTCGACTAGTCAGGGGTCGAATGAGCAGTTCTTC. Its translation: CASSSTSQGSNEQFF. Full variable domain (missing parts from reference TRBV7-9 and TRBJ2-1): DTGVSQNPRHKITKRGQNVTFRCDPISEHNRLYWYRQTLGQGPEFLTYFQNEAQLEKSRLLSDRFSAERPKGSFSTLEIQRTEQGDSAMYLCASSSTSQGSNEQFFGPGTRLTVL.

This chain links TRBV2 with TRBJ2-7; the D call may be TRBD1 or TRBD2 (5 bases each). Per the germline V gene, CDR1 is SNHLY and CDR2 is FYNNEI. The CDR3 totals 15 residues. V lost 5 bases, J lost 0 bases, and 14 bases lay in between. CDR3 protein: CASSWDLASSYEQYF. DNA for the CDR3: TGTGCCAGCAGTTGGGACCTCGCGAGCTCCTACGAGCAGTACTTC. Combining the CDR3 with reference TRBV2 and TRBJ2-7 gives the whole variable domain EPEVTQTPSHQVTQMGQEVILRCVPISNHLYFYWYRQILGQKVEFLVSFYNNEISEKSEIFDDQFSVERPDGSNFTLKIRSTKLEDSAMYFCASSWDLASSYEQYFGPGTRLTVT.

V is TRBV6-1 and J is TRBJ2-7, with D perhaps TRBD1 (5 bases). Per the germline V gene, CDR1 is MNHNS and CDR2 is SASEGT. This CDR3 has 14 amino acids. V shed 3 bases and J shed 4 bases, with 13 bases lying between them. CDR3 protein: CASSDMGLPYEQYF. CDR3 nucleotides: TGTGCCAGCAGTGACATGGGGCTCCCTTACGAGCAGTACTTC.

The V and J genes are TRBV6-5 and TRBJ2-7; D may be TRBD1 or TRBD2 (5 bases each). This CDR3 comprises 14 residues. Germline assignment: CDR1 MNHEY and CDR2 SVGAGI. V lost 2 bases to trimming and J lost 3 bases, with 11 bases between them. The CDR3 loop is CASSYRDRHYEQYF. The CDR3 coding sequence is TGTGCCAGCAGTTACAGGGACCGGCACTACGAGCAGTACTTC.

The V gene is TRBV27, the J gene TRBJ1-5, with D tentatively TRBD1 (5 bases). Deletions cut 8 bases from V and 7 bases from J, with 21 bases between. This CDR3 region has 15 residues. In germline, CDR1 is MNHEY, CDR2 SMNVEV (reference sequence). This CDR3 reads CASRPGWGREQPQHF. CDR3 coding DNA: TGTGCCAGCCGTCCCGGCTGGGGGAGGGAGCAGCCCCAGCATTTT.

The chain has TRBV11-2 and TRBJ2-7; D unresolved. Germline-derived CDR1 and CDR2 are SGHAT and FQNNGV. This CDR3 has 11 amino acids. V lost 4 bases, J lost 6 bases, and 7 bases lay in between. CDR3 DNA: TGTGCCAGCAGCTCAGGTGGCGAGCAGTACTTC. This translates into CASSSGGEQYF.

The CDR3 nucleotides read TGTGCCAGCAGGACTAGCGGGCCGGCGACGAATGAGCAGTTCTTC. Residues: CASRTSGPATNEQFF. V is TRBV28 and J is TRBJ2-1; 10 bases are shared with TRBD2. The germline CDR1 and CDR2 sequences are MDHEN and SYDVKM. The ends lost 6 bases at V and 7 bases at J; junction bases unmatched: 9. The CDR3 loop spans 15 amino acids.

This chain uses TRBV11-3 with TRBJ2-5; a possible D gene is TRBD2 (6 bases). CDR1 SGHNT and CDR2 YENEEA come from the germline V gene. V was trimmed by 4 bases and J by 7 bases, leaving 16 bases between them. The length of the CDR3 is 14 residues. CDR3 residues: CASSSGTALGTQYF. The CDR3 region has the DNA TGTGCCAGCAGCTCCGGGACTGCCCTTGGGACCCAGTACTTC.

The rearrangement links TRBV27 to TRBJ2-7; TRBD1 matches at 8 bases. J lost 1 base, V lost 3 bases, and 2 bases had no gene match. CDR3 length: 14 residues. The V gene's germline CDR1 is MNHEY and CDR2 SMNVEV (reference sequence). This CDR3 is CASSLTGASYEQYF. The CDR3 DNA is TGTGCCAGCAGTTTGACAGGGGCGTCCTACGAGCAGTACTTC.

The rearrangement uses TRBV13 and TRBJ1-2; D is undetermined. Trimming cost V 2 bases and J 6 bases, with 7 bases left between them. Per the germline V gene, CDR1 is PRHDT and CDR2 is FYEKMQ (reference sequence). The CDR3 sequence is 12 residues long. Written as DNA, the CDR3 is TGTGCCAGCAGCTTACTAGATGATGGCTACACCTTC. This gives the protein CASSLLDDGYTF.

The chain employs TRBV28 and TRBJ1-3; D unresolved. Trimming left V 0 bases short and J 4 bases short, with 13 bases between. This CDR3 contains 16 residues. From germline, CDR1 is MDHEN and CDR2 SYDVKM. Here the CDR3 reads CASSLWGMGAGNTIYF. The CDR3 coding sequence is TGTGCCAGCAGTTTATGGGGGATGGGAGCCGGAAACACCATATATTTT.

This clone was counted a single time. The V gene is TRBV12-5, the J gene TRBJ1-3; D gene unclear. CDR3 size: 17 residues. The ends were cut back, 6 bases at V and 4 bases at J, with 22 bases in the middle. CDR1 and CDR2 (germline): LGHNT, FRNRAP. The CDR3 nucleotides are TGTGCTAGTGGCTCACCGTCGTGGGGAGCTGACGGAAACACCATATATTTT. Its protein product is CASGSPSWGADGNTIYF. The whole variable domain, remainder taken from reference TRBV12-5 and TRBJ1-3, is DARVTQTPRHKVTEMGQEVTMRCQPILGHNTVFWYRQTMMQGLELLAYFRNRAPLDDSGMPKDRFSAEMPDATLATLKIQPSEPRDSAVYFCASGSPSWGADGNTIYFGEGSWLTVV.

The genes are TRBV12-5 and TRBJ2-7; D is unresolved. With 1 base removed from V and 0 bases from J, the gap between germline ends came to 4 bases. The V gene's germline CDR1 is LGHNT and CDR2 FRNRAP. The length of the CDR3 is 13 residues. The CDR3 sequence: CASGLGRSYEQYF. CDR3 DNA sequence: TGTGCTAGTGGTTTGGGCCGCTCCTACGAGCAGTACTTC. The entire variable domain, with the rest obtained from reference TRBV12-5 and TRBJ2-7, is as follows: DARVTQTPRHKVTEMGQEVTMRCQPILGHNTVFWYRQTMMQGLELLAYFRNRAPLDDSGMPKDRFSAEMPDATLATLKIQPSEPRDSAVYFCASGLGRSYEQYFGPGTRLTVT.

This chain uses TRBV13 with TRBJ2-7; 7 positions match TRBD2. This CDR3 spans 15 amino acids. Germline V gene lookup returns CDR1 PRHDT and CDR2 FYEKMQ (reference sequence). V was clipped by 5 bases and J by 5 bases; unmatched bases: 12. CDR3: CASSRRTRSFHEQYF. As DNA, the CDR3 is TGTGCCAGCAGCCGTCGGACTAGGAGTTTCCACGAGCAGTACTTC.

The gene calls are TRBV19 and TRBJ2-2, with TRBD2 as a possible D gene (7 bases). CDR1 and CDR2 (germline): LNHDA, SQIVND (reference sequence). Trimming shortened V by 11 bases and J by 5 bases, and 12 bases separated the two germline ends. The CDR3 length is 12 residues. The CDR3 DNA sequence: TGTGCCGGGAGGGGGTGGACCGGGGAGCTGTTTTTT. This codes for CAGRGWTGELFF.

The CDR3 coding sequence is TGTGCCAGCAGTGAAGAAGTACAGCCCTACGAGCAGTACTTC. This gives the protein CASSEEVQPYEQYF. V gene TRBV6-1 combines with J gene TRBJ2-7; no clear D. V lost 1 base and J lost 2, with 9 bases in between. CDR3 length: 14 residues. CDR1 and CDR2 (germline): MNHNS, SASEGT.